The sequence of this TCR beta chain was determined in a study of T cells in Graves' hyperthyroidism and ophthalmopathy. Study-wide results and caveats: Ophthalmopathy stood apart from stable hyperthyroidism in a 13 V-J model.

Hyperthyroidism, newly diagnosed and lasting under 2 months, affected patients aged 18 to 65. The PBMCs were sourced from fresh peripheral blood (10 ml). TCR beta CDR3 sequences were amplified from RNA transcripts. The TCR CDR3 first-round RT-PCR relied on the HTBI primer set. TCRdb reprocessed the multiplex PCR reads with MiXCR, giving one entry per CDR3 protein. The sample yields 600,000 to 800,000 distinct CDR3 sequences, over 35% seen once. Trimming cost V 1 base and J 9 bases, with 14 bases left between them. The CDR3 is 15 amino acids. Germline V lookup: CDR1 SGDLS, CDR2 YYNGEE. Details on this clonotype: Its antigen is as yet unknown.

The TCR comes from a woman in her thirties or forties with Graves' hyperthyroidism. The sequenced sample was blood. V gene TRBV9 combines with J gene TRBJ1-6; a weak D match, TRBD1 (6 bases). The CDR3 region is CASSVKDSLSSPLHF. CDR3 DNA sequence: TGTGCCAGCAGCGTAAAGGACAGTCTTAGTTCACCCCTCCACTTT.